Listed below are T cell receptor beta chains from one sample, sequenced in a study of blood T cell repertoires in COVID-19. The protocol was immunoSEQ multiplex PCR, while the TCRdb copy is restricted to in-frame clones and leaves out a portion. The repertoire holds about 250,000 clones, approximately 85% seen once, with 8.5% to 9.5% in the top ten. The sequenced sample was PBMCs or T cells enriched from blood (not recorded which). The receptors stem from a woman in her forties or fifties with acute COVID-19. CDR3s include the opening cysteine and the closing phenylalanine or tryptophan.

CDR3aa: CAWSDTGTRGNTIYF
v_gene: TRBV30
len: 15
j_gene: TRBJ1-3

CDR3aa: CATSLGQVIYNEQFF
v_gene: TRBV10-3
len: 15
j_gene: TRBJ2-1

CDR3aa: CASSLGTGTLGQFF
v_gene: TRBV11-2
len: 14
j_gene: TRBJ2-1

CDR3aa: CASSLGLGEGYGYTF
v_gene: TRBV5-5
len: 15
j_gene: TRBJ1-2

CDR3aa: CASSPPTSGGQLAQYF
v_gene: TRBV5-4
len: 16
j_gene: TRBJ2-5

CDR3aa: CASSYRGPEEGKLFF
v_gene: TRBV6-5
len: 15
j_gene: TRBJ1-4

CDR3aa: CASSQEMNTEAFF
v_gene: TRBV14
len: 13
j_gene: TRBJ1-1

CDR3aa: CASSPQLSSTDTQYF
v_gene: TRBV7-2
len: 15
j_gene: TRBJ2-3

CDR3aa: CASSSTGFDNSPLHF
v_gene: TRBV5-1
len: 15
j_gene: TRBJ1-6

CDR3aa: CSVDGTGLVTEAFF
v_gene: TRBV29-1
len: 14
j_gene: TRBJ1-1

CDR3aa: CASSPTRGWNEQFF
v_gene: TRBV18
len: 14
j_gene: TRBJ2-1

CDR3aa: CASSYGQGEDNEQFF
v_gene: TRBV2
len: 15
j_gene: TRBJ2-1

CDR3aa: CAWKSAGYSYEQYF
v_gene: TRBV30
len: 14
j_gene: TRBJ2-7

CDR3aa: CASSPPSGASYEQYF
v_gene: TRBV7-2
len: 15
j_gene: TRBJ2-7

CDR3aa: CASSYGGPMYNEQFF
v_gene: TRBV6-2/TRBV6-3
len: 15
j_gene: TRBJ2-1

CDR3aa: CARGGPYSYNEQFF
v_gene: TRBV2
len: 14
j_gene: TRBJ2-1

CDR3aa: CASSVTGFNEKLFF
v_gene: TRBV5-4
len: 14
j_gene: TRBJ1-4

CDR3aa: CASSLAGGQGVRGYTF
v_gene: TRBV5-4
len: 16
j_gene: TRBJ1-2

CDR3aa: CASTTRGNTEAFF
v_gene: TRBV6-5
len: 13
j_gene: TRBJ1-1

CDR3aa: CAISPGTGQAQPQHF
v_gene: TRBV10-3
len: 15
j_gene: TRBJ1-5

CDR3aa: CASSITGGLNTEAFF
v_gene: TRBV19
len: 15
j_gene: TRBJ1-1

CDR3aa: CATSDPGQGYNEQFF
v_gene: TRBV24-1
len: 15
j_gene: TRBJ2-1

CDR3aa: CASSVRTGVNTEAFF
v_gene: TRBV7-2
len: 15
j_gene: TRBJ1-1

CDR3aa: CASSFSEGDGYTF
v_gene: TRBV7-9
len: 13
j_gene: TRBJ1-2

CDR3aa: CAWSAGGSGEKLFF
v_gene: TRBV30
len: 14
j_gene: TRBJ1-4

CDR3aa: CASSIPGMLSTGELFF
v_gene: TRBV19
len: 16
j_gene: TRBJ2-2

CDR3aa: CASSLGRGHGYTF
v_gene: TRBV13
len: 13
j_gene: TRBJ1-2

CDR3aa: CASSQTGQNTEAFF
v_gene: TRBV16
len: 14
j_gene: TRBJ1-1

CDR3aa: CASSYSTTENEKLFF
v_gene: TRBV6-5
len: 15
j_gene: TRBJ1-4

CDR3aa: CASSARDRLNEKLFF
v_gene: TRBV7-9
len: 15
j_gene: TRBJ1-4

CDR3aa: CASSPVGGQGYNSPLHF
v_gene: TRBV5-4
len: 17
j_gene: TRBJ1-6

CDR3aa: CAISRTDEQYF
v_gene: TRBV10-3
len: 11
j_gene: TRBJ2-7

CDR3aa: CASSEGGLGGRGTEAFF
v_gene: TRBV10-1
len: 17
j_gene: TRBJ1-1

CDR3aa: CASSPGGASYGYTF
v_gene: TRBV6-4
len: 14
j_gene: TRBJ1-2

CDR3aa: CSARGVLNTEAFF
v_gene: TRBV29-1
len: 13
j_gene: TRBJ1-1

CDR3aa: CASSPGGSGNTIYF
v_gene: TRBV7-2
len: 14
j_gene: TRBJ1-3

CDR3aa: CASSIGAARQGSYGYTF
v_gene: TRBV7-6
len: 17
j_gene: TRBJ1-2

CDR3aa: CASNHGQGGLFF
v_gene: TRBV12-3/TRBV12-4
len: 12
j_gene: TRBJ1-4

CDR3aa: CASSEATGNRYGYTF
v_gene: TRBV4-3
len: 15
j_gene: TRBJ1-2

CDR3aa: CASSLTGDFSEAFF
v_gene: TRBV5-1
len: 14
j_gene: TRBJ1-1

CDR3aa: CASSGRNTPYEQYF
v_gene: TRBV9
len: 14
j_gene: TRBJ2-7

CDR3aa: CASSPGQGGTEAFF
v_gene: TRBV7-9
len: 14
j_gene: TRBJ1-1

CDR3aa: CASSSGQTNEKLFF
v_gene: TRBV5-6
len: 14
j_gene: TRBJ1-4

CDR3aa: CAWSQGIYSNQPQHF
v_gene: TRBV30
len: 15
j_gene: TRBJ1-5

CDR3aa: CASSPENRGGEQYF
v_gene: TRBV18
len: 14
j_gene: TRBJ2-7

CDR3aa: CAISTHRAGTGSTDTQYF
v_gene: TRBV10-3
len: 18
j_gene: TRBJ2-3

CDR3aa: CASSLDSGGPYNEQFF
v_gene: TRBV7-8
len: 16
j_gene: TRBJ2-1

CDR3aa: CSASTGLYSGNTIYF
v_gene: TRBV20-1
len: 15
j_gene: TRBJ1-3

CDR3aa: CASSVDSNPGNTIYF
v_gene: TRBV5-4
len: 15
j_gene: TRBJ1-3

CDR3aa: CAGADRVKDGYTF
v_gene: TRBV2
len: 13
j_gene: TRBJ1-2

CDR3aa: CASSIALDRVGGYTF
v_gene: TRBV19
len: 15
j_gene: TRBJ1-2